This T cell receptor (beta chain) comes out of a study of blood T cells in healthy people across ages. Overall study: Roughly one uniquely barcoded beta molecule per two T cells was captured. Study-wide findings and caveats: Strong correlation was found linking TCR beta diversity to naive T cell percentage. Investigators viewed diversity estimates from one million T cells as underestimates, the study reported.

The second PCR ran about 6 to 12 cycles with a sample-barcoded 5' primer and J-beta primers. TCRdb independently ran MiXCR on the 5' RACE reads; one entry per CDR3 protein. The table lists 550,000 to 750,000 distinct CDR3 sequences, 20% to 25% of them singletons. This clonotype showed up just a few times. Antigen: not known. In terms of origin and age, donors were healthy Caucasian individuals from Russia aged about 6 to 95. The CDR3 loop spans 14 amino acids. The V gene's germline CDR1 is SGHRS and CDR2 YFSETQ. This clonotype was obtained from a man in his 70s in good health. The chain employs TRBV5-1 and TRBJ2-2, with TRBD1 matching 9 bases. Sequenced sample: blood. CDR3 nucleotides: TGCGTCACTGGAACAGGGGGCCGAACCGGGGAGCTGTTTTTT. It encodes CVTGTGGRTGELFF.